This TCR beta chain was sequenced in a study of liver allograft versus peripheral blood T cells. Study overall: Transplanted livers and recipients' peripheral blood had their T cell receptor repertoires compared.

MiXCR, applied by TCRdb to the reads, yields one record per CDR3 protein. The sample consists of 7,500 to 9,000 distinct CDR3 sequences, about a sixth of them appearing once. On this clonotype itself: The antigen is undetermined.

Study conclusions and caveats: Reportedly, the T cell receptor repertoires present inside liver allografts differed from those in peripheral blood.

The CDR3 has 14 amino acids. Trimming removed 4 bases at V and 4 bases at J, with 12 bases between. The TCR was taken from a human patient who had a liver transplant. Some T cells may trace back to the graft donor. The gene calls are TRBV5-3 and TRBJ1-5; D is unresolved. TRBV5-3 is labeled an ORF, and its function is uncertain. The CDR3 here is CARSHDPPNQPQHF. CDR3 DNA sequence: TGTGCCAGAAGCCACGATCCACCGAATCAGCCCCAGCATTTT.